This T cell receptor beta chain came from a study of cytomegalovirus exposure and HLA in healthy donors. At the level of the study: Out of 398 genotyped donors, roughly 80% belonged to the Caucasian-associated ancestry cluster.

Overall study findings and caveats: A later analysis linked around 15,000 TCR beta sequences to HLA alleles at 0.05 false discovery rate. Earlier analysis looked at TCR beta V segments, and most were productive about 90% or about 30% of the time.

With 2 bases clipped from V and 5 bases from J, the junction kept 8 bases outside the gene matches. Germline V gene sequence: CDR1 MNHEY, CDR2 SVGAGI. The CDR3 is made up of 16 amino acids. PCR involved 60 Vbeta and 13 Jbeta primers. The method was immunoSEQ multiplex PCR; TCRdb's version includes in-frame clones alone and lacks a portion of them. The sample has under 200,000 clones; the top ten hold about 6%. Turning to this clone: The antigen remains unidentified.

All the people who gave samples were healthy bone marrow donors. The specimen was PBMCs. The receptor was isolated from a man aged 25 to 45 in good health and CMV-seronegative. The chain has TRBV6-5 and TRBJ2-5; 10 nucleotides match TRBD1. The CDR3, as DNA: TGTGCCAGCAGTTACGGAGACAGGGGGCTAGGGGAGACCCAGTACTTC. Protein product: CASSYGDRGLGETQYF.